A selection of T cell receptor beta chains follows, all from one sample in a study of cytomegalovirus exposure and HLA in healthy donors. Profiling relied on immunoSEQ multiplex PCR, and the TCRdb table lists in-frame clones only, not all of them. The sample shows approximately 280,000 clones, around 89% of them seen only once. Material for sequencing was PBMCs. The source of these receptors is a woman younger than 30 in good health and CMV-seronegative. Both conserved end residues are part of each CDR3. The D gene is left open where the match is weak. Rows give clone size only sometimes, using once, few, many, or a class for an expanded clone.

CAWSVQVSNQPQHF	TGTGCCTGGAGTGTACAAGTTAGCAATCAGCCCCAGCATTTT	TRBV30	TRBJ1-5	-	-
CASSHVWGGYNNEQFF	TGCGCCAGCAGCCACGTTTGGGGAGGGTACAACAATGAGCAGTTCTTC	TRBV4-3	TRBJ2-1	TRBD2	-
CASSTTSREQYF	TGTGCCAGCAGCACGACTAGCCGGGAGCAGTACTTC	TRBV6-6	TRBJ2-7	TRBD2	once
CATSAGQGTNYGYTF	TGTGCCACCAGCGCGGGACAGGGGACCAACTATGGCTACACCTTC	TRBV25-1	TRBJ1-2	TRBD1	-
CASSLGQGNYGYTF	TGTGCCAGCAGTTTAGGACAGGGCAACTATGGCTACACCTTC	TRBV27	TRBJ1-2	TRBD1	-
CASSADRGSEKLFF	TGTGCCAGCAGCGCGGACAGGGGGTCGGAAAAACTGTTTTTT	TRBV2	TRBJ1-4	TRBD1	once
CASTPTSPNEKLFF	TGTGCCAGCACCCCGACAAGCCCGAATGAAAAACTGTTTTTT	TRBV6-5	TRBJ1-4	-	-
CASSKRTGGTGELFF	TGCGCCAGCAGCAAACGGACAGGGGGCACCGGGGAGCTGTTTTTT	TRBV5-1	TRBJ2-2	TRBD1	-
CASSPPVGDRADQPQHF	TGTGCCAGCTCACCACCGGTCGGGGACAGGGCTGACCAGCCCCAGCATTTT	TRBV18	TRBJ1-5	TRBD1	few
CASSPMGREAFF	TGTGCCAGCTCACCGATGGGCAGGGAAGCTTTCTTT	TRBV18	TRBJ1-1	-	-
CASGETDSYEQYF	TGTGCCAGCGGTGAGACAGATTCCTACGAGCAGTACTTC	TRBV7-9	TRBJ2-7	-	once
CSARQDTQYF	TGCAGTGCTAGACAAGATACGCAGTATTTT	TRBV20-1	TRBJ2-3	-	-
CASSIGEEYEQYF	TGTGCCAGTAGTATAGGGGAGGAATACGAGCAGTACTTC	TRBV19	TRBJ2-7	-	-
CASSSGFGRDGYEQYF	TGTGCCAGCAGCTCAGGCTTCGGGCGGGACGGGTACGAGCAGTACTTC	TRBV7-3	TRBJ2-7	-	once
CASSLGGEGPGKFF	TGTGCCAGCAGCTTAGGGGGGGAAGGTCCTGGTAAGTTCTTC	TRBV11-2	TRBJ2-1	-	-
CASSRDRGNNSPLHF	TGTGCCAGCAGTAGGGACAGGGGGAATAATTCACCCCTCCACTTT	TRBV6-5	TRBJ1-6	TRBD1	-
CASSLAPPSAAFF	TGTGCCAGCAGTTTAGCACCACCAAGTGCGGCTTTCTTT	TRBV28	TRBJ1-1	-	-
CSVEDFTSGGNEQFF	TGCAGCGTTGAAGATTTCACTAGCGGAGGCAATGAGCAGTTCTTC	TRBV29-1	TRBJ2-1	TRBD2	-
CASTPGHWNTEAFF	TGTGCCAGCACCCCGGGACATTGGAACACTGAAGCTTTCTTT	TRBV6-5	TRBJ1-1	-	-
CASSGLAGGPTPRTDTQYF	TGTGCCAGCTCAGGGCTAGCGGGAGGGCCCACCCCTCGCACAGATACGCAGTATTTT	TRBV18	TRBJ2-3	TRBD2	-
CASSFGFGLKTELFF	TGTGCCAGCAGTTTCGGGTTCGGCCTAAAGACGGAGCTGTTTTTT	TRBV27	TRBJ2-2	-	-
CASSPGLRGGHEQYF	TGTGCCAGCTCACCCGGGCTCCGAGGGGGCCACGAGCAGTACTTC	TRBV18	TRBJ2-7	TRBD1	-
CSVVGTESSYNEQFF	TGCAGCGTTGTAGGGACAGAGAGCTCCTACAATGAGCAGTTCTTC	TRBV29-1	TRBJ2-1	TRBD1	-
CASSLGDLDQETQYF	TGTGCCAGCAGCTTAGGCGACCTAGATCAAGAGACCCAGTACTTC	TRBV13	TRBJ2-5	-	-
CAISLTGSNQPQHF	TGTGCCATCAGTCTGACAGGGAGCAATCAGCCCCAGCATTTT	TRBV10-3	TRBJ1-5	TRBD1	-
CASSEDRGTRGYTF	TGTGCCAGCAGTGAAGACAGGGGGACTCGAGGCTACACCTTC	TRBV6-1	TRBJ1-2	TRBD1	few
CASSPTGGELSGYTF	TGTGCCAGCAGTCCAACAGGGGGCGAGTTGTCTGGCTACACCTTC	TRBV28	TRBJ1-2	TRBD1	-
CASSPQLGFSYEQYF	TGTGCCAGCAGTCCCCAGCTAGGCTTCAGTTACGAGCAGTACTTC	TRBV28	TRBJ2-7	-	-
CASSYQETGPDGYTF	TGTGCCAGCAGTTACCAGGAGACAGGCCCTGATGGCTACACCTTC	TRBV6-5	TRBJ1-2	-	-
CAGTGFNQPQHF	TGTGCCGGCACAGGGTTCAATCAGCCCCAGCATTTT	TRBV28	TRBJ1-5	-	-
CASSLRLAGGPRTGELFF	TGTGCCAGCAGTCTCCGGCTAGCGGGAGGGCCCCGAACCGGGGAGCTGTTTTTT	TRBV27	TRBJ2-2	TRBD2	once
CASSAPGTLNTEAFF	TGTGCCAGCAGCGCCCCCGGGACATTGAACACTGAAGCTTTCTTT	TRBV9	TRBJ1-1	-	-
CASSSGTRTNYGYTF	TGTGCCAGCAGCTCTGGAACGAGGACTAACTATGGCTACACCTTC	TRBV7-8	TRBJ1-2	-	-
CASSPGTGMNSETQYF	TGTGCCAGCAGCCCCGGAACAGGGATGAATAGTGAGACCCAGTACTTC	TRBV6-6	TRBJ2-5	-	-